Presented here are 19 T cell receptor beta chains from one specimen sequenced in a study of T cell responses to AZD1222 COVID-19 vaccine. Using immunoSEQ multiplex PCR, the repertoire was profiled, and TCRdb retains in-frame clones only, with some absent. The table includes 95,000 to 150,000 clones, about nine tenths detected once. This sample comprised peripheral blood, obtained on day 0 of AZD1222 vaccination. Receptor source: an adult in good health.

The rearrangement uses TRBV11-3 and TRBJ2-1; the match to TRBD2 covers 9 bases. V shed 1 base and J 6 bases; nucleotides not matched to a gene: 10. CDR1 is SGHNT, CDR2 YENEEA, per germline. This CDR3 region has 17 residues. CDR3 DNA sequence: TGTGCCAGCAGCTTAGGTGGGGCGGGACTAGCAGCCAATGAGCAGTTCTTC. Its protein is CASSLGGAGLAANEQFF.

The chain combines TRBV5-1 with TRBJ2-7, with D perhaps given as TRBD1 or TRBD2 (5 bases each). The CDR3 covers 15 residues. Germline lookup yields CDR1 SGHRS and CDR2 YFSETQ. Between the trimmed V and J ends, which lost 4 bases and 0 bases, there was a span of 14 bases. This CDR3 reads CASSLGAASSYEQYF. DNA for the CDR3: TGCGCCAGCAGCCTCGGGGCAGCCAGCTCCTACGAGCAGTACTTC.

CDR3 protein: CASSPGQLYGNQPQHF. The CDR3 DNA sequence: TGTGCCAGCAGCCCGGGGCAATTATATGGCAATCAGCCCCAGCATTTT. J is TRBJ1-5 and V is TRBV3-1 (or the pseudogene TRBV3-2), with D possibly matching TRBD1 (5 bases). The ends were cut back, 4 bases at V and 2 bases at J, with 15 bases in the middle. This CDR3 contains 16 residues. Germline V gene data show CDR1 as LGHDT and CDR2 as YNNKEL (reference sequence).

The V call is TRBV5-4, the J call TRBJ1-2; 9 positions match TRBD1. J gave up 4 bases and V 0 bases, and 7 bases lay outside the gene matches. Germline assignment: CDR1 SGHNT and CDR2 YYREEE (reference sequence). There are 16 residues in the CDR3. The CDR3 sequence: CASSLGAQGAGYGYTF. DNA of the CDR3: TGTGCCAGCAGCTTGGGGGCACAGGGGGCAGGCTATGGCTACACCTTC.

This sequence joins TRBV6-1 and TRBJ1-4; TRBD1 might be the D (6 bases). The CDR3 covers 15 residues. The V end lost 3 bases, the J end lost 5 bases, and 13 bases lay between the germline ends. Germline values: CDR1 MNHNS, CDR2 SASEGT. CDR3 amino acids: CASSDRGGANEKLFF. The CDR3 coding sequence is TGTGCCAGCAGTGATAGGGGGGGGGCGAATGAAAAACTGTTTTTT.

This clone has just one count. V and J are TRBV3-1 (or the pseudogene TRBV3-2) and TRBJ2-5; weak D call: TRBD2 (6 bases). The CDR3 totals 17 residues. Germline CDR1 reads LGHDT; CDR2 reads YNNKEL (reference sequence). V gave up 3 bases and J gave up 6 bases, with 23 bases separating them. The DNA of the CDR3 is TGTGCCAGCAGCCACCACACGGTGGGGGGTACTCGGAAGACCCAGTACTTC. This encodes CASSHHTVGGTRKTQYF.

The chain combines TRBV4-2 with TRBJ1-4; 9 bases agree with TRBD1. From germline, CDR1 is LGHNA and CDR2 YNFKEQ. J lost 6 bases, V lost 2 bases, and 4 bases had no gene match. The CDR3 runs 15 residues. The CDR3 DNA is TGTGCCAGCAGCCAAATTTGGACAGGGGATGAAAAACTGTTTTTT. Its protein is CASSQIWTGDEKLFF.

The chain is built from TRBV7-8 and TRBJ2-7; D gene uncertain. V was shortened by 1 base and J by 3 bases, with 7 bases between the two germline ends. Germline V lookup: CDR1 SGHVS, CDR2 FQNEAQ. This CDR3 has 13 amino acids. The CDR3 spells CASSLGSFYEQYF. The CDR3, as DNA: TGTGCCAGCAGCTTAGGGTCCTTCTACGAGCAGTACTTC.

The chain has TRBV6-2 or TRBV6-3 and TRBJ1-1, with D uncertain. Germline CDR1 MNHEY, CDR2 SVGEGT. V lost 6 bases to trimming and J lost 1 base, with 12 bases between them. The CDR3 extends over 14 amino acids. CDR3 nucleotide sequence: TGTGCCAGCAGCCCCCCGGCCGAGAACACTGAAGCTTTCTTT. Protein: CASSPPAENTEAFF.

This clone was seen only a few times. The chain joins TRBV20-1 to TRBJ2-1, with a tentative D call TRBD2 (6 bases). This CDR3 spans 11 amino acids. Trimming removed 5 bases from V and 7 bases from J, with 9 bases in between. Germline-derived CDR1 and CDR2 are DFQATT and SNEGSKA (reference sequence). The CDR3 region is CSAWTINEQFF. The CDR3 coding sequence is TGCAGTGCTTGGACTATTAATGAGCAGTTCTTC.

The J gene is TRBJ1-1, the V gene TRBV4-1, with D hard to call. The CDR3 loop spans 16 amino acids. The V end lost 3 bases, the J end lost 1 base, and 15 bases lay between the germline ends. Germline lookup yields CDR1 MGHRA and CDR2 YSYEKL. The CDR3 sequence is CASSHRAARTNTEAFF. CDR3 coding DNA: TGCGCCAGCAGCCACCGGGCCGCTAGAACGAACACTGAAGCTTTCTTT.

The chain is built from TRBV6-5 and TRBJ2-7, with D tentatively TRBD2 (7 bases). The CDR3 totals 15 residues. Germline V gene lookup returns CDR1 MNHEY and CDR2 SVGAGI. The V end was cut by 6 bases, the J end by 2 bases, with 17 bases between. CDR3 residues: CASRPEGGSPYEQYF. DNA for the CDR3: TGTGCCAGCAGACCTGAGGGGGGGAGCCCCTACGAGCAGTACTTC.

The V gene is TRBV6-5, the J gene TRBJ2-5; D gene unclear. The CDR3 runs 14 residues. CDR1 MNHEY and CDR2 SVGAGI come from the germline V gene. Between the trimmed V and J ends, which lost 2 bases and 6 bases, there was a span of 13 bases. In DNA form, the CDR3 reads TGTGCCAGCAGTTACGGTCGACTTGGGCAGACCCAGTACTTC. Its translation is CASSYGRLGQTQYF.

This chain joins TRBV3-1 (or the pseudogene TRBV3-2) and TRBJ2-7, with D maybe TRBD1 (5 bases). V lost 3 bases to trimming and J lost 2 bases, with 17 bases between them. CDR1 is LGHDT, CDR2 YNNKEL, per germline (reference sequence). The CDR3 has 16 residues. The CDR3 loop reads CASSQGPADKAYEQYF. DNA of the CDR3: TGTGCCAGCAGCCAGGGCCCCGCGGACAAAGCCTACGAGCAGTACTTC.

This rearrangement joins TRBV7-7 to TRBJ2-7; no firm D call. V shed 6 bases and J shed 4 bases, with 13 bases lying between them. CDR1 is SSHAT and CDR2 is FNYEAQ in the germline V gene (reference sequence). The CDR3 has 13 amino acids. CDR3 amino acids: CASRNSILYEQYF. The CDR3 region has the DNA TGTGCCAGCAGGAACAGTATCCTTTACGAGCAGTACTTC.

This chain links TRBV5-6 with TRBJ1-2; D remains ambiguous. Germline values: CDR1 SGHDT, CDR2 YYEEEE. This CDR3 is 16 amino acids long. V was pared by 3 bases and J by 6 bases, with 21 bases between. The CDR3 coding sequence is TGTGCCAGCAGCTATTGGGCTCTCAGCGGTCAGAATGGCTACACCTTC. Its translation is CASSYWALSGQNGYTF.

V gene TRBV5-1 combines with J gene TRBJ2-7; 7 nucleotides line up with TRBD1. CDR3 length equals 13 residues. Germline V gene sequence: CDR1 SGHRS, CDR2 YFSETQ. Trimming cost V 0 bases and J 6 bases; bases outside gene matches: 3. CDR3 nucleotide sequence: TGCGCCAGCAGCTTGGACAGGGGACGCGAGCAGTACTTC. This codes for CASSLDRGREQYF.

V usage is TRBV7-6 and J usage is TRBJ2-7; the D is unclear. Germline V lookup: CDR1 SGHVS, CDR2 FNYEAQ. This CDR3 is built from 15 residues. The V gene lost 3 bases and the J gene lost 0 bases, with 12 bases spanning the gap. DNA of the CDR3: TGTGCCAGCAGCTTGATTCAAGAGAGCTCCTACGAGCAGTACTTC. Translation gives CASSLIQESSYEQYF.

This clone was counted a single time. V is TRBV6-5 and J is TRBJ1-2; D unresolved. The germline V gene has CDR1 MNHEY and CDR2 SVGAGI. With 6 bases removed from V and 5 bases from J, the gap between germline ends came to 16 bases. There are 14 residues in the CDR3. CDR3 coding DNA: TGTGCCAGCAGCCCCACCTTCACTTCATATGGCTACACCTTC. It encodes CASSPTFTSYGYTF.